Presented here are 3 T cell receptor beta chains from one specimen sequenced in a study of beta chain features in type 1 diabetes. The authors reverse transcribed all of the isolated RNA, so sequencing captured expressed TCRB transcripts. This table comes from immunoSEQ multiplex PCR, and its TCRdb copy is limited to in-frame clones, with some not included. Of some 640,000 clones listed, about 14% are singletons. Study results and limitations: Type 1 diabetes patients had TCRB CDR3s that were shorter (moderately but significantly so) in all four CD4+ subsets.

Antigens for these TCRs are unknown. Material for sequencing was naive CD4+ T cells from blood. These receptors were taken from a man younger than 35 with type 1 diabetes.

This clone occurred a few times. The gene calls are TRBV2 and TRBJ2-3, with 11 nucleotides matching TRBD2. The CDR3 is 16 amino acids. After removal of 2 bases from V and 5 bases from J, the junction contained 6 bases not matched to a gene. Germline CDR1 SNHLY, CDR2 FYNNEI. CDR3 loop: CASSETLAGGGDTQYF. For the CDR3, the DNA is TGTGCCAGCAGTGAAACGCTAGCGGGGGGAGGAGATACGCAGTATTTT. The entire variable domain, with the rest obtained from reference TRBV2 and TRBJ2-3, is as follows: EPEVTQTPSHQVTQMGQEVILRCVPISNHLYFYWYRQILGQKVEFLVSFYNNEISEKSEIFDDQFSVERPDGSNFTLKIRSTKLEDSAMYFCASSETLAGGGDTQYFGPGTRLTVL.

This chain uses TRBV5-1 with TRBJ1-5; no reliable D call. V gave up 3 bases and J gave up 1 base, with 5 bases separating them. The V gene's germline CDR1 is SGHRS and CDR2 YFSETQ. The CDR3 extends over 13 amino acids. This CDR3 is CASSSGSNQPQHF. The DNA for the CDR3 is TGCGCCAGCAGCTCCGGAAGCAATCAGCCCCAGCATTTT.

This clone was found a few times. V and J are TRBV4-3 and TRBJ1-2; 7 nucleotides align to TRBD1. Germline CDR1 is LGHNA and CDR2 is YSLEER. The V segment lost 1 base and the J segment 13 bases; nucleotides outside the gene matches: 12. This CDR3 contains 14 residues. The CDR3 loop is CASSQVLGTASFTF. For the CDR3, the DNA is TGCGCCAGCAGCCAAGTCCTAGGGACAGCCTCTTTCACCTTC.